These T cell receptor beta chains were read from a single sample in a study of T cell responses to AZD1222 COVID-19 vaccine. Only in-frame clones appear in the TCRdb table, and some are missing; sequencing was by immunoSEQ multiplex PCR. The sample carries tens of thousands of clones, 88% recorded once. The sample here was peripheral blood, taken on day 0 of AZD1222 vaccination. These receptors all come from an adult in good health. The CDR3 runs from the conserved cysteine through the conserved F or W. D genes are given only for firm matches. Clone size is stated in some rows and not others, as once, few, many or a class when expanded.

cdr3_aa | cdr3_nt | d_call | v_call | clone_size | j_call
CSVLGQPVNTEAFF | TGCAGCGTTCTCGGGCAACCCGTGAACACTGAAGCTTTCTTT | . | TRBV29-1 | . | TRBJ1-1
CASSFEGGSYEQYF | TGTGCCAGCAGTTTTGAAGGGGGCTCCTACGAGCAGTACTTC | . | TRBV6-5 | . | TRBJ2-7
CASSHLGLAGRQGRYNEQFF | TGTGCCAGCAGCCATTTAGGACTAGCGGGAAGACAGGGGCGCTACAATGAGCAGTTCTTC | TRBD2 | TRBV14 | . | TRBJ2-1
CASSSGSGANTEAFF | TGTGCCAGCAGCTCAGGCTCAGGGGCGAACACTGAAGCTTTCTTT | . | TRBV7-2 | . | TRBJ1-1
CASSYTDEPRSPLHF | TGTGCCAGCAGTTACACAGACGAGCCGAGGTCACCCCTCCACTTT | . | TRBV6-2/TRBV6-3 | . | TRBJ1-6
CASSPTGGFSGNTIYF | TGTGCCAGCTCACCAACCGGCGGTTTCTCTGGAAACACCATATATTTT | . | TRBV18 | . | TRBJ1-3
CAWSVRNEKLFF | TGTGCCTGGAGTGTGCGTAATGAAAAACTGTTTTTT | . | TRBV30 | once | TRBJ1-4
CAWSKGSGYAGELFF | TGTGCCTGGAGTAAAGGGTCAGGGTACGCCGGGGAGCTGTTTTTT | . | TRBV30 | . | TRBJ2-2
CASSLNGGGTDTQYF | TGTGCCAGCAGCTTAAACGGGGGCGGCACAGATACGCAGTATTTT | . | TRBV7-3 | . | TRBJ2-3
CASSRVWGPRGYTF | TGTGCCAGCAGCCGGGTTTGGGGGCCTCGGGGCTACACCTTC | . | TRBV5-8 | . | TRBJ1-2
CASSQSGTTEAFF | TGTGCCAGCAGTCAGTCAGGAACGACTGAAGCTTTCTTT | . | TRBV6-4 | . | TRBJ1-1
CASSLASADTQYF | TGTGCCAGCAGCTTAGCTAGCGCAGATACGCAGTATTTT | . | TRBV7-3 | . | TRBJ2-3
CASSLTGQVSGYTF | TGTGCCAGCAGTTTAACGGGACAAGTCTCTGGCTACACCTTC | . | TRBV27 | . | TRBJ1-2
CASSTRRTGNTEAFF | TGTGCCAGTAGTACCCGACGGACGGGGAACACTGAAGCTTTCTTT | . | TRBV19 | . | TRBJ1-1
CASSLGVEKLFF | TGTGCCAGCAGTCTGGGTGTGGAAAAACTGTTTTTT | . | TRBV2 | . | TRBJ1-4
CASSPVVDGEKLFF | TGTGCCAGCAGCCCCGTGGTCGACGGAGAAAAACTGTTTTTT | . | TRBV3-1/TRBV3-2 | . | TRBJ1-4
CAIKGHQNTEAFF | TGTGCCATCAAGGGACACCAGAACACTGAAGCTTTCTTT | . | TRBV10-3 | . | TRBJ1-1
CAPNGGQPQHF | TGTGCCCCAAATGGGGGTCAGCCCCAGCATTTT | . | TRBV10-3 | . | TRBJ1-5
CSVSPSGRANEQFF | TGCAGCGTTTCCCCCAGCGGGAGAGCCAATGAGCAGTTCTTC | TRBD2 | TRBV29-1 | once | TRBJ2-1
CASSPDLTALEQYF | TGTGCCAGCAGTCCCGACTTGACAGCTCTCGAGCAGTACTTC | . | TRBV6-5 | . | TRBJ2-7
CASSQARTGLYGYTF | TGTGCCAGCAGCCAGGCACGGACAGGGCTCTATGGCTACACCTTC | TRBD1 | TRBV28 | . | TRBJ1-2
CASSVDALAGVSNEQFF | TGTGCCAGCAGCGTAGACGCCCTAGCGGGAGTGAGCAATGAGCAGTTCTTC | TRBD2 | TRBV9 | once | TRBJ2-1
CATKDRNTGELFF | TGTGCCACCAAGGACAGGAACACCGGGGAGCTGTTTTTT | . | TRBV19 | . | TRBJ2-2
CASSLSESSYNEQFF | TGTGCCAGCAGCTTATCGGAGAGCTCCTACAATGAGCAGTTCTTC | . | TRBV7-9 | . | TRBJ2-1
CASSTEVSVETQYF | TGCGCCAGCAGCACGGAGGTTAGCGTAGAGACCCAGTACTTC | . | TRBV5-1 | . | TRBJ2-5
CASSLGQGGLTEAFF | TGTGCCAGCAGCTTGGGACAGGGCGGGTTGACTGAAGCTTTCTTT | TRBD1 | TRBV5-4 | . | TRBJ1-1
CASSLLEGQPQHF | TGCGCCAGCAGCTTACTAGAAGGGCAGCCCCAGCATTTT | . | TRBV5-1 | . | TRBJ1-5
CASDDTSGGSWTEAFF | TGTGCCAGCGATGATACTTCAGGGGGATCATGGACTGAAGCTTTCTTT | TRBD1 | TRBV28 | . | TRBJ1-1